This T cell receptor beta chain emerged from a study of human T cells and chemical hapten exposure. Study in general: Patch tests of 0.01% DPC on the upper back were read at 6 days.

Findings of the study overall: Large CDR3 similarity clusters arose significantly more often from expanded TCRs than from controls. With DPC sensitization, TCRs exceeding 1 in 1000 frequency showed no change.

Time point reported: patch test 1, 2 weeks after DPC sensitization. The treatment: therapeutic diphenylcyclopropenone sensitization with weekly scalp DPC. The template was total RNA from unfractionated whole blood. V was cut by 5 bases and J by 8 bases, with 13 bases left in between. The CDR3 has 13 residues. Per germline, CDR1 MNHNY and CDR2 SVGAGI (reference sequence). TCRdb fed the RACE reads into MiXCR, producing one record per CDR3 protein. In the table there are roughly 86,000 distinct CDR3 sequences, over 9.5% of which are singletons. This clonotype was recorded a few times. Its target is unknown.

This clonotype originated in a man aged 35-49 years with alopecia areata. Some clones in this sample may be carry-over from other donors' samples. The sample consisted of whole blood, taken in connection with sensitization to the hapten diphenylcyclopropenone (DPC). This chain joins TRBV6-6 and TRBJ2-4; D might be TRBD1 or TRBD2, each matching 5 bases. The CDR3 DNA follows: TGTGCCAGCAGTGTTGGACGGGGCGACATTCAGTACTTC. Translating it yields CASSVGRGDIQYF.